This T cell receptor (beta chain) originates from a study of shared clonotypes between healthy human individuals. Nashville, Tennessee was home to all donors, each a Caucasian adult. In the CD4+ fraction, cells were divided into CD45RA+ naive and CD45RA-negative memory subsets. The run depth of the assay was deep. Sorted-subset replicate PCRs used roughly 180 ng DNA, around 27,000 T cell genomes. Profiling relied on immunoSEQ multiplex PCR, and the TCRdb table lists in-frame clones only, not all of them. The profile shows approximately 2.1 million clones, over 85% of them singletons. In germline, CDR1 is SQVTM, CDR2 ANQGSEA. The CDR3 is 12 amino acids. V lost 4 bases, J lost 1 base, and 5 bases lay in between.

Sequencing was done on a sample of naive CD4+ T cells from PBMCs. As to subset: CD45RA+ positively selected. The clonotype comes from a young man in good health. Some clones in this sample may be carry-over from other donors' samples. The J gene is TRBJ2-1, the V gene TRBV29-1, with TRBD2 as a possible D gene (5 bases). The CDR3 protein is CSVGRSYNEQFF. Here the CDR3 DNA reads TGCAGCGTTGGGAGGTCCTACAATGAGCAGTTCTTC.